A selection of T cell receptor beta chains follows, all from one sample in a study of tumor-infiltrating lymphocytes in primary liver carcinoma. One entry per CDR3 protein, called by TCRdb with MiXCR from the multiplex PCR reads. In the table there are over 75,000 distinct CDR3 sequences, approximately 68% of which are singletons. Sequences were obtained from tumor-adjacent normal liver tissue. The receptor set was obtained from a middle-aged man with primary liver carcinoma and hepatitis B virus infection. Both conserved end residues are part of each CDR3. The D gene is left open where the match is weak. Clone size, where shown, is once, few, many, or a class for clones that have expanded.

d_call	v_call	clone_size	j_call	cdr3_nt	cdr3_aa
.	TRBV28	.	TRBJ1-2	TGTGCCAGCAGTCTCGGACACAACTATGGCTACACCTTC	CASSLGHNYGYTF
.	TRBV11-1	.	TRBJ2-7	TGTGCCAACAGCCTTCAATGGGGGTCCGAGCAGTATTTC	CANSLQWGSEQYF
.	TRBV30	.	TRBJ2-7	TGTGCCTGGACCCAGGGAGGTGAGCAGTGCTTC	CAWTQGGEQCF
.	TRBV10-3	.	TRBJ2-4	TGTGCCATCAGTGAGGTGGGAGCCGAGAACTTTCACTACTTC	CAISEVGAENFHYF
.	TRBV12-3/TRBV12-4	.	TRBJ2-1	TGTGCCATCATAGAGGGAGCATGGAATGAGCAGTTCTTC	CAIIEGAWNEQFF
TRBD2	TRBV11-2	.	TRBJ2-3	TGTGCTAGCAGCCCCGCGACTAGCGGCAGCACAGGTACGCAGTATTTT	CASSPATSGSTGTQYF
TRBD1	TRBV5-1	.	TRBJ1-4	TGCGCCAGCAGCTTGGAAGGACAGGGACACGAAAAACTGTTTTTT	CASSLEGQGHEKLFF
.	TRBV6-1	.	TRBJ1-1	TGTGCCGGCAGGGCTGGGACATTGACTGAAGCTATCTTT	CAGRAGTLTEAIF
.	TRBV6-1	.	TRBJ1-3	TGTGTCAGCAGTGGTGGTGGAAACACCATATATTTT	CVSSGGGNTIYF
.	TRBV6-6	medium-sized	TRBJ1-4	TGTGCCAGCACCCCTGAGGGCCTGCTAGAGGAACTGTTTTTT	CASTPEGLLEELFF
.	TRBV11-2	.	TRBJ2-6	TGTGCCAGCAGCAGAAATGTCGGCCTGACATGGTCTGGTTCTGGGGCCAACGTCCTGACTTTC	CASSRNVGLTWSGSGANVLTF
.	TRBV10-2	many	TRBJ2-1	TGCGCCAGCAGCAAGAACCGCAATGAGCAGTTCTTC	CASSKNRNEQFF
.	TRBV12-3/TRBV12-4	.	TRBJ2-7	TGTGTCAGCACCCCGGACGCCATCTACGAGCAGTACTTC	CVSTPDAIYEQYF
.	TRBV7-9	.	TRBJ2-7	TGTGCCAGCAGCTTAAATCAGGCTTGCGAGCAGTACTTC	CASSLNQACEQYF
TRBD1	TRBV28	.	TRBJ2-7	TGTGCCAGCAGTTTAGGACAGGGAGGGCAGTACTTC	CASSLGQGGQYF
TRBD1	TRBV11-2	.	TRBJ2-1	TGTGCCAGCAGCTCTAGGACAGGTTCCTACTATGAGCAGTTTTTC	CASSSRTGSYYEQFF
TRBD1	TRBV28	many	TRBJ2-3	TGTGCCAGCAGTCCCCCCGGGGGACAGGGTCAAAGCACAGATACGCAGTATTTT	CASSPPGGQGQSTDTQYF
TRBD2	TRBV6-2/TRBV6-3	.	TRBJ2-7	TGTGCCAGCAAGATCCTACTAGCGGAGCGGTTCCCCGGACCCTACGAGCAGTACTTC	CASKILLAERFPGPYEQYF
.	TRBV30	.	TRBJ1-2	TGTGCCTGGAGTGTCGTCGCTCTCCAAGGGTATGGCTACACCTTC	CAWSVVALQGYGYTF
.	TRBV11-2	once	TRBJ2-5	TGTGTCAGCAGCCTTACGGTCTCAGAGACCCAGTACTTC	CVSSLTVSETQYF
TRBD1	TRBV29-1	many	TRBJ2-7	TGCAGCGTTGAAGTACATCAGACAGGGGTGTCCTACGAGCAGTACTTC	CSVEVHQTGVSYEQYF
TRBD2	TRBV28	.	TRBJ2-3	TGTGCCGAGTCCCCGTCGGGAGGGCGGAGAGATACGCAGTATTTT	CAESPSGGRRDTQYF
TRBD1	TRBV14	.	TRBJ1-4	TGTGTCAGCAGCCTTGAACAGGGGGATGAAAAACTGTTTTTT	CVSSLEQGDEKLFF
.	TRBV11-2	.	TRBJ2-1	TGTGCCAGCAGCATAGGCCTGGAGAGGGGGCAGTTCTTC	CASSIGLERGQFF
TRBD2	TRBV29-1	.	TRBJ2-7	TGCTGCGTTGGGGGACTAGCGGGTCAGGTTTGGGAGCAGTACTTC	CCVGGLAGQVWEQYF
TRBD1	TRBV11-2	.	TRBJ2-2	TGTGCCAGCAGCTTTAATCGAGACAGGGTCGGCGCCGGGGAGCTGTTTTTT	CASSFNRDRVGAGELFF
.	TRBV6-6	few	TRBJ2-2	TGTGCCAGCAGTTGCCCCGGCGGTGGGGGGACGGCCGGGGAGCTGTTTTTT	CASSCPGGGGTAGELFF
.	TRBV6-5	.	TRBJ2-7	TGTGCCAGCAGTTACCAAGGGGGAGACCACGAGCAGTACTTC	CASSYQGGDHEQYF
.	TRBV13	.	TRBJ2-1	TGTGTCAGCAGTTTAGGCCAGGGTCCGTTCTTC	CVSSLGQGPFF
.	TRBV29-1	.	TRBJ2-5	TGCAGCGTCTCCTGGGGGGGGGCCACTAAGGTGGAGACCCAGTACTTC	CSVSWGGATKVETQYF
.	TRBV12-3/TRBV12-4	once	TRBJ1-2	TGTGCCAGCAGTTCCAAAGGGTATGGGGGTGGCTACACCTTC	CASSSKGYGGGYTF
.	TRBV6-5	.	TRBJ1-4	TGTGCCAGCGGTTTCACGGGGGCGGGGAATGAAAAACTGTTCTTT	CASGFTGAGNEKLFF
TRBD1	TRBV2	.	TRBJ2-1	TGTGCCACCCGCGTACAGGGGGACAGGGATGAGCAGTTCTTC	CATRVQGDRDEQFF
TRBD2	TRBV11-2	.	TRBJ2-1	TGTACCAACAGCCAGACTAGCGTGTACAATGAGGAGTTCTTC	CTNSQTSVYNEEFF
.	TRBV11-2	.	TRBJ2-5	TGTGCCAGCAGCTTTTCCCCCGGTAGCGGACAAGAGACCCAGTGTTTC	CASSFSPGSGQETQCF
TRBD2	TRBV7-9	few	TRBJ2-1	TGTGCCAGCAGCGGAGAGTTAGCGGGAGGGAGCTCCTACAATGAGCAGTTCTTC	CASSGELAGGSSYNEQFF
TRBD2	TRBV7-8	many	TRBJ2-7	TGTGCCAGCAGTCTTCCTTTAGCGGGAGGCTACGAGCAGTACTTC	CASSLPLAGGYEQYF
.	TRBV11-2	.	TRBJ1-1	TGTGCCAGCAGCACCCAAGCATGGGGCACTGAAGTTTTCTTT	CASSTQAWGTEVFF
TRBD1	TRBV29-1	.	TRBJ2-4	TGCAGCGTTGTGGCACAGGGGTATGGTAACATTAAGTACTTC	CSVVAQGYGNIKYF
TRBD2	TRBV11-3	.	TRBJ2-1	TGTGCCAGCAGCTACCTTGCGGGAGAGGGTGAGCAGTTCTTC	CASSYLAGEGEQFF
TRBD1	TRBV11-2	.	TRBJ2-3	TGTGCCAGTAGCTTTCGGGACAGTCGCACAGATACGCTGTATTTT	CASSFRDSRTDTLYF
.	TRBV5-6	.	TRBJ2-1	TGTGCCAGCAGCTTGGGGTCTCTCAGGGCTCATGAGCAGTTTTTC	CASSLGSLRAHEQFF
.	TRBV6-5	medium-sized	TRBJ2-1	TGTGCCAGCAGTTACTCGCGGGGAGGCGGCTCCTACAATGAGCAGTTCTTC	CASSYSRGGGSYNEQFF
.	TRBV11-2	.	TRBJ1-1	TGTGCCAGCAGCCCCGGGGTAAACCCCTATGAAGCTTCCTTT	CASSPGVNPYEASF
.	TRBV11-2	once	TRBJ2-3	TGTACCAGCAGCTTAAAAAGAGGCACAGATACGCTGTATTTT	CTSSLKRGTDTLYF
.	TRBV7-9	many	TRBJ1-1	TGTGCCAGCAGCCCTGGACAGAACACTGAAGCTTTCTTT	CASSPGQNTEAFF